Below, one T cell receptor beta chain is given with its context. Its target is unknown. Amplified material comprised TCR beta CDR3 regions derived from RNA transcripts. Scientists carried out first-round RT-PCR using HTBI primers and then a second-round multiplex PCR. TCRdb re-called the multiplex PCR reads through MiXCR, storing one row per CDR3 protein. The sample records roughly 400,000 distinct CDR3 sequences, about 16% being singletons. These data originate in a study of Graves' ophthalmopathy and Graves' hyperthyroidism. The CDR3 is 16 residues long. Trimming at V came to 6 bases and at J to 0 bases, leaving 11 bases not matched to a gene. General study results and limits: Blood also held most thyroid clonotypes expanded above 0.001 frequency.

The sequence was collected from a woman aged 18-35 years with Graves' ophthalmopathy. The sequenced material came from peripheral blood. This rearrangement joins TRBV12-3 or TRBV12-4 to TRBJ2-7; 7 bases match TRBD1. The DNA for the CDR3 is TGTGCCAGCAGCCTCGCACAGGGGACGTACTCCTACGAGCAGTACTTC. Translated: CASSLAQGTYSYEQYF.